This note documents a single TCR beta chain sequence. Its matching antigen is unknown. This sequence may be a read error, since a much larger clone differs from it by one base. The record originates from a study of tumor-infiltrating lymphocytes in primary liver carcinoma. Across the study: Subjects presented with primary liver carcinoma managed by surgical resection. Findings and caveats of the study: In tumor-adjacent and tumor-blood pairs, overlap was lower than in tumor region pairs.

Production of TCR beta cDNA used around 460 ng total RNA together with a constant-region primer. Modified slightly, ARM-PCR produced TCR beta libraries over three nested multiplex PCR rounds. Running roughly 10 cycles apiece, the first two PCR rounds relied on TRBV1-TRBV30 forward primers together with a C-beta reverse primer. TCRdb re-called the multiplex PCR reads through MiXCR, storing one row per CDR3 protein. The repertoire holds 310,000 or so distinct CDR3 sequences, with about 50% as singletons. The CDR3 has 14 residues. Germline assignment: CDR1 SGHAT and CDR2 FQNNGV. They got blood RNA out of unsorted whole blood and also pulled out germline DNA. They drew approximately 3.9 milliliters of peripheral blood before surgery.

The sequenced sample was peripheral blood. The chain combines TRBV11-2 with TRBJ2-7; D ambiguous. The clonotype originates from a woman in her twenties or thirties with primary liver carcinoma and hepatitis B virus infection. The CDR3 loop reads CASSLGVSSCEQYF. The DNA of the CDR3 is TGTGCCAGCAGCTTAGGCGTGAGCTCCTGCGAGCAGTACTTC.